This T cell receptor (beta chain) is drawn from a study of regulatory T cells in long-lasting Graves disease. Time point meaning: newly diagnosed GD, antithyroid drugs for less than 3 months. Following extraction of RNA from PBMCs, that RNA was used to make the TCR library. A word on this clonotype: Its matching antigen is unknown.

Trimming pared 5 bases from V and 4 bases from J, leaving 11 bases between. Per germline, CDR1 DFQATT and CDR2 SNEGSKA (reference sequence). This CDR3 has 12 residues. Construction of TCR beta libraries relied on iRepertoire HTBI primers and on Arm-PCR targeting CDR3 regions. In the original processing: Identification of gene segments yielded over 60 TRBV and about 14 TRBJ across samples. TCRdb processed the multiplex PCR reads anew with MiXCR; each CDR3 protein has one entry. The V and J calls, along with clone size, are taken from TCRdb and not from the paper's own processing. The sample contains some 500,000 distinct CDR3 sequences, roughly 13% of which appear only once. Study conclusions and caveats: The study found lower TCR diversity in persistent Graves' patients than in newly diagnosed ones. Small numbers of samples may have cut accuracy.

This sample also belongs to another study, concerning T cells in Graves' hyperthyroidism and ophthalmopathy.

Material: peripheral blood mononuclear cells (PBMCs), obtained at new diagnosis, from a patient treated with antithyroid drugs. This TCR derives from a man aged 25 to 45 with Graves disease. The rearrangement uses TRBV20-1 and TRBJ2-5; tentatively, D is TRBD2 (6 bases). Here the CDR3 reads CSAGGYRETQYF. The CDR3 nucleotides are TGCAGTGCTGGAGGGTATAGAGAGACCCAGTACTTC.